This T cell receptor (beta chain) was profiled in a study of tumor and adjacent non-tumor tissue in lung cancer. For the study at large: Patients comprised about a dozen adenocarcinoma, 2 squamous cell carcinoma and 1 small cell lung cancer. Aged roughly 31 to 80 years, patients included 10 men and a few women with stage I to III disease. The study, taken as a whole, reports: Higher tumor TCR diversity was associated with shorter survival. Top 100 clones took a larger repertoire share in normal lung.

Concerning this clonotype itself: What it recognizes is unknown. One junction end disagrees with the germline gene, perhaps due to a read error.

No cell sorting was done before RNA was extracted from the tissue. This non-tumor lung sample came from over 3 cm beyond the tumor edge. Looked up from germline, CDR1 is SGHAT and CDR2 is FQNNGV. The CDR3 spans 14 residues. Three rounds of nested PCR, following a modified ARM-PCR protocol, produced the TCRbeta library. TCRdb called the multiplex PCR reads again in MiXCR, with one record for every CDR3 protein. Seen here are roughly 75,000 distinct CDR3 sequences, approximately 81% observed once, and the top ten hold about 47%. The V and J genes are TRBV11-2 and TRBJ2-5; no clear D. The sequencing input was distant non-tumor lung tissue. This receptor was identified in a man in his 60s with non-small cell lung cancer. The CDR3 reads CASSLGCSAETQYF. The CDR3 DNA is TGTGCCAGCAGCTTAGGGTGCAGTGCAGAGACCCAGTATTTC. Filled out from reference TRBV11-2 and TRBJ2-5, the complete variable domain reads EAGVAQSPRYKIIEKRQSVAFWCNPISGHATLYWYQQILGQGPKLLIQFQNNGVVDDSQLPKDRFSAERLKGVDSTLKIQPAKLEDSAVYLCASSLGCSAETQYFGPGTRLLVL.